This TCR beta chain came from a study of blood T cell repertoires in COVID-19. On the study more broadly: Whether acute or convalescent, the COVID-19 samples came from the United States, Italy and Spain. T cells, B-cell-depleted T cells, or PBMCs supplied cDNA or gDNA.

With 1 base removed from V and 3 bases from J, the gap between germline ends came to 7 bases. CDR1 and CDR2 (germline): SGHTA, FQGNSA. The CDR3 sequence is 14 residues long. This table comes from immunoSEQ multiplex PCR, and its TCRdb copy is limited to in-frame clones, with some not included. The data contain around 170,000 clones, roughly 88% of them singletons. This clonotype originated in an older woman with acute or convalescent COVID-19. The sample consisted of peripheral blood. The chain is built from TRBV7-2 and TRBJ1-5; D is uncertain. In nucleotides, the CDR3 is TGTGCCAGCAGCTTAGTCAGTTACAATCAGCCCCAGCATTTT. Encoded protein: CASSLVSYNQPQHF.